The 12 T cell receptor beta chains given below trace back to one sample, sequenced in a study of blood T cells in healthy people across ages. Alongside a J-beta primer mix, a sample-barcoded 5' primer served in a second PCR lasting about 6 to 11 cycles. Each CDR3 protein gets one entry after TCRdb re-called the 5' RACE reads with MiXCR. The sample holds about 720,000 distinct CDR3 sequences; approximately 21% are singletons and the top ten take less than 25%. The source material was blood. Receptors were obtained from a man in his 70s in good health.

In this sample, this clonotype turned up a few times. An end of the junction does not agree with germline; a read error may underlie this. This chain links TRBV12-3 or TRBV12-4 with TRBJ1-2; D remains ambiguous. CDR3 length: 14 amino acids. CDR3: CAGSTPEENYGYTF. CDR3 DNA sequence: TGTGCCGGCAGCACCCCCGAGGAAAACTATGGCTACACCTTC.

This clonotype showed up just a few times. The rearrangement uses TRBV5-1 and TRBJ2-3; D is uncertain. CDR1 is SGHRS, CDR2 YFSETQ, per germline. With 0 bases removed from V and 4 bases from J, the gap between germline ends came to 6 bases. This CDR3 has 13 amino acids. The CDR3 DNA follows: TGCGCCAGCAGCTTGGAAATAGCAGATACGCAGTATTTT. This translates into CASSLEIADTQYF.

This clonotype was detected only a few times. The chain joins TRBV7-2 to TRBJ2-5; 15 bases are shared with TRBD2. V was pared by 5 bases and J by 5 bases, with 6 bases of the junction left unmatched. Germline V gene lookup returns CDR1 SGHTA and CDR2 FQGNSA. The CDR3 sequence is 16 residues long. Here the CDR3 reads CASSVGLAGGRETQYF. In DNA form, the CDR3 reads TGTGCCAGCAGCGTTGGACTAGCGGGAGGGAGGGAGACCCAGTACTTC. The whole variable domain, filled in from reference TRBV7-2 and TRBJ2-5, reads GAGVSQSPSNKVTEKGKDVELRCDPISGHTALYWYRQSLGQGLEFLIYFQGNSAPDKSGLPSDRFSAERTGGSVSTLTIQRTQQEDSAVYLCASSVGLAGGRETQYFGPGTRLLVL.

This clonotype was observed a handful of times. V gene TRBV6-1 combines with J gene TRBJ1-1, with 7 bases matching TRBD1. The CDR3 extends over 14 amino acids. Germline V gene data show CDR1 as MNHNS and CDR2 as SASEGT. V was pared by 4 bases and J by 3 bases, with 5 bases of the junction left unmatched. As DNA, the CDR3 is TGTGCCAGCAGTGCTATGCAGGGGGACACTGAAGCTTTCTTT. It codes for CASSAMQGDTEAFF.

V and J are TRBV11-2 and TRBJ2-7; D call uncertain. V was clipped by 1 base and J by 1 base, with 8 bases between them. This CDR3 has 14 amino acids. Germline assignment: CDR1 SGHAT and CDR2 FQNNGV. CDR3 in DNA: TGTGCCAGCAGCTTAGGGGTCCCATCCTACGAGCAGTACTTC. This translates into CASSLGVPSYEQYF.

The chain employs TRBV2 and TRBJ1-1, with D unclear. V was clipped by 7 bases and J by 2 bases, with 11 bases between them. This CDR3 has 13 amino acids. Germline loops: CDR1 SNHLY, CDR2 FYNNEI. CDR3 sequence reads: CASIRMSNTEAFF. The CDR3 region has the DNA TGTGCCAGCATTCGGATGTCAAACACTGAAGCTTTCTTT.

The CDR3 sequence is CATSSPAGELFF. CDR3 bases: TGTGCCACCAGCAGTCCGGCCGGGGAGCTGTTTTTT. This sequence joins TRBV15 and TRBJ2-2; D unclear. The germline V and J ends were trimmed by 3 bases and 6 bases, with 5 bases remaining between them. Germline CDR1 LNHNV, CDR2 YYDKDF (reference sequence). This CDR3 is 12 amino acids long. Combining the CDR3 with reference TRBV15 and TRBJ2-2 gives the whole variable domain DAMVIQNPRYQVTQFGKPVTLSCSQTLNHNVMYWYQQKSSQAPKLLFHYYDKDFNNEADTPDNFQSRRPNTSFCFLDIRSPGLGDTAMYLCATSSPAGELFFGEGSRLTVL.

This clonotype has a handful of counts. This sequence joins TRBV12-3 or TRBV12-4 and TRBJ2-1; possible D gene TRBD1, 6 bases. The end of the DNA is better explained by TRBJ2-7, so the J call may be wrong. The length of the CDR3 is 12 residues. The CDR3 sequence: CASSLDRVEQYV. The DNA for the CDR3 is TGTGCCAGCAGTTTAGACAGGGTCGAGCAGTACGTC.

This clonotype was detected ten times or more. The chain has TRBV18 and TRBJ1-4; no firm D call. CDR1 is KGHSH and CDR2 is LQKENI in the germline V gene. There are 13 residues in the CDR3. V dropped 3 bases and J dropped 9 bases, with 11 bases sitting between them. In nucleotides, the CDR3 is TGTGCCAGCTCACCCGATGCGGCCCAAAAACTGTTTTTT. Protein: CASSPDAAQKLFF.

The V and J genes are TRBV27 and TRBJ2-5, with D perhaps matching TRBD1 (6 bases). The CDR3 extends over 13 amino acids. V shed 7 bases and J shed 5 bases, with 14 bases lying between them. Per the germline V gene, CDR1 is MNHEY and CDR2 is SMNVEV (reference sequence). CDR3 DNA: TGTGCCAGCACGCAGGGGAATGGGGAGACCCAGTACTTC. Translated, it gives CASTQGNGETQYF.

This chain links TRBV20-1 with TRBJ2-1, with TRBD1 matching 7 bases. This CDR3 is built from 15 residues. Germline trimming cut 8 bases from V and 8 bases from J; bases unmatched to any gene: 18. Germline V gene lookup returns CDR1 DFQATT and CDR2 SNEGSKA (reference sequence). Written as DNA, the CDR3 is TGCAGTTCCTTTCTACACAGGGGCAGGGTGGATGAGCAGTTCTTC. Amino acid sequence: CSSFLHRGRVDEQFF.

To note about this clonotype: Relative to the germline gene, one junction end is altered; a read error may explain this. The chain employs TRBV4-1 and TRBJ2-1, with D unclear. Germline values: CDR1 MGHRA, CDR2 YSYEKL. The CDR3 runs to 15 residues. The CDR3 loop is CASSQPTGSCNEQFF. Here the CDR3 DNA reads TGCGCCAGCAGCCAACCCACCGGCTCCTGCAATGAGCAGTTCTTC.